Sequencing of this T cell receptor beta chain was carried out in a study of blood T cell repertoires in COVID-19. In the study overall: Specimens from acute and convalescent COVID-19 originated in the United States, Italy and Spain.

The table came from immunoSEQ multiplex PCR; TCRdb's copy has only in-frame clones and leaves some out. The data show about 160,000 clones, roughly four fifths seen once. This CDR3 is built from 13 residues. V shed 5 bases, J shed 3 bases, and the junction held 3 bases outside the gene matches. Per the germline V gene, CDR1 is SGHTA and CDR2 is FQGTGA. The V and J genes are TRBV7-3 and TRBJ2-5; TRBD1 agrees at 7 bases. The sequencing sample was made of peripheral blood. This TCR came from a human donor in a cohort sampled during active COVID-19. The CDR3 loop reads CASSPTGEETQYF. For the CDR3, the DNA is TGTGCCAGCAGCCCTACAGGGGAAGAGACCCAGTACTTC.